This T cell receptor beta chain comes out of a study of blood T cell repertoires in COVID-19. Overall study context: The United States, Italy and Spain were the sources of the acute and convalescent COVID-19 samples.

Trimming left V 3 bases short and J 3 bases short, with 14 bases between. Germline CDR1 LNHDA, CDR2 SQIVND (reference sequence). The CDR3 loop spans 15 amino acids. Sequenced by immunoSEQ multiplex PCR; TCRdb stores in-frame clones only, minus some. In the table there are approximately 110,000 clones, roughly 86% of which are singletons. This sequence originates from a human donor in a cohort sampled during active COVID-19. The sequenced sample consisted of peripheral blood. The V call is TRBV19, the J call TRBJ1-1, with a weak D call TRBD1 (6 bases). The DNA for the CDR3 is TGTGCCAGTAGTATCTTGGGGGAGGGGGACACTGAAGCTTTCTTT. The encoded protein is CASSILGEGDTEAFF.